The 8 T cell receptor beta chains presented below share a single source sample, sequenced in a study of blood T cell repertoires in COVID-19. The method was immunoSEQ multiplex PCR; TCRdb's version includes in-frame clones alone and lacks a portion of them. Found here are some 48,000 clones, 90% of them singletons; the top ten hold about 5.1%. Specimen: peripheral blood. The receptors stem from a man between 65 and 79 years old with acute or convalescent COVID-19.

This clone was detected only once. CDR3 DNA sequence: TGTGCTAGTGGTCTACCCCAGGGTAGGCAGTATTTT. Amino acid sequence: CASGLPQGRQYF. The V call is TRBV12-5, the J call TRBJ2-3, with D perhaps TRBD1 (5 bases). The germline CDR1 and CDR2 sequences are LGHNT and FRNRAP. V was shortened by 5 bases and J by 11 bases, with 14 bases between the two germline ends. The CDR3 extends over 12 amino acids.

V gene TRBV12-5 combines with J gene TRBJ2-1, with TRBD2 identical over 10 bases. Per the germline V gene, CDR1 is LGHNT and CDR2 is FRNRAP. The CDR3 has 15 residues. The trim removed 5 bases at V and 4 bases at J, leaving 5 bases unmatched. The CDR3 region is CASGPGLAVYNEQFF. DNA for the CDR3: TGTGCTAGTGGTCCCGGACTAGCGGTTTACAATGAGCAGTTCTTC.

The chain joins TRBV15 to TRBJ1-2; possibly TRBD1 for D (6 bases). V was shortened by 2 bases and J by 2 bases, with 9 bases between the two germline ends. CDR1 is LNHNV, CDR2 YYDKDF, per germline (reference sequence). The CDR3 is 14 residues long. CDR3 protein: CATSRHRENYGYTF. The CDR3 nucleotides are TGTGCCACCAGCAGACACAGGGAGAACTATGGCTACACCTTC.

This chain joins TRBV3-1 (or the pseudogene TRBV3-2) and TRBJ1-1; D is ambiguous. CDR1 is LGHDT and CDR2 is YNNKEL in the germline V gene (reference sequence). This CDR3 comprises 15 residues. Trimming cost V 3 bases and J 2 bases, with 13 bases left between them. The CDR3 here is CASSHSFRVNTEAFF. In nucleotides, the CDR3 is TGTGCCAGCAGCCATTCCTTTCGGGTCAACACTGAAGCTTTCTTT.

The V call is TRBV4-3, the J call TRBJ1-2; 7 nucleotides agree with TRBD1. The CDR3 totals 17 residues. Per germline, CDR1 LGHNA and CDR2 YSLEER. V gave up 0 bases and J gave up 6 bases; unmatched junction bases: 13. DNA of the CDR3: TGCGCCAGCAGCCAAGAGTGGGCAGGGGGAGACGAGGATGGCTACACCTTC. Protein product: CASSQEWAGGDEDGYTF.

CDR3 region: CASSLAPGGAAETQYF. The CDR3 DNA reads as TGCGCCAGCAGCTTGGCCCCGGGGGGGGCCGCAGAGACCCAGTACTTC. This rearrangement joins TRBV5-1 to TRBJ2-5; 8 bases line up with TRBD2. Germline-derived CDR1 and CDR2 are SGHRS and YFSETQ. Losses at the gene ends were 0 bases for V and 4 bases for J; bases not matched to a gene: 8. The CDR3 contains 16 residues.

The CDR3 DNA is TGTGCCTGGAGTGTGGGGACAGCCTCCTACGAGCAGTACTTC. This codes for CAWSVGTASYEQYF. This chain uses TRBV30 with TRBJ2-7, with 7 bases fitting TRBD1. CDR3 length: 14 residues. CDR1 is GTSNPN, CDR2 SVGIG, per germline (reference sequence). Germline trimming cut 0 bases from V and 0 bases from J; bases unmatched to any gene: 2.

This chain uses TRBV10-3 with TRBJ1-1; perhaps TRBD1 as D (6 bases). This CDR3 contains 13 residues. V was clipped by 3 bases and J by 6 bases, with 11 bases between them. Looked up from germline, CDR1 is ENHRY and CDR2 is SYGVKD. The chain's CDR3 is CAISESGGPEAFF. The CDR3 DNA is TGTGCCATCAGTGAATCGGGGGGCCCTGAAGCTTTCTTT.